The 9 T cell receptor beta chains reported below all come from one sample, sequenced in a study of cytomegalovirus exposure and HLA in healthy donors. Vbeta (60) and Jbeta (13) primers were used in the PCR. The data were produced by immunoSEQ multiplex PCR, yet TCRdb's version contains in-frame clones alone and is incomplete. The top ten hold roughly 4.2% of the sample, which has about 110,000 clones, around 77% seen once. The sequenced sample was PBMCs. Receptors were obtained from a male donor in good health and CMV-seronegative.

The V and J genes are TRBV6-1 and TRBJ2-7; the D gene is possibly TRBD2 (6 bases). Germline values: CDR1 MNHNS, CDR2 SASEGT. V dropped 5 bases and J dropped 6 bases, with 17 bases sitting between them. This CDR3 region has 14 residues. In DNA, the CDR3 is TGTGCCAGCAGTACCCGGGACTTCACGGGCGAGCAGTACTTC. Translation gives CASSTRDFTGEQYF.

The chain recombines TRBV19 with TRBJ1-2; 7 bases align to TRBD1. Germline lookup yields CDR1 LNHDA and CDR2 SQIVND (reference sequence). Trimming cost V 4 bases and J 6 bases; bases outside gene matches: 11. The CDR3 has 15 residues. CDR3 bases: TGTGCCAGTAGTACCGGGACAGCAAATAGGAATGGCTACACCTTC. Protein: CASSTGTANRNGYTF.

The rearrangement joins TRBV28 to TRBJ2-2; 10 nucleotides match TRBD2. Unmatched junction bases numbered 12, after V lost 10 bases and J lost 1 base. This CDR3 has 17 residues. CDR1 and CDR2 (germline): MDHEN, SYDVKM. Here the CDR3 DNA reads TGTGCCATCCACCAAAGCGGGAGGGCCGGGAACACCGGGGAGCTGTTTTTT. Protein product: CAIHQSGRAGNTGELFF.

This clone occurred a few times. The chain recombines TRBV6-1 with TRBJ1-4; TRBD1 aligns across 8 bases. The germline gives CDR1 MNHNS, CDR2 SASEGT. V gave up 5 bases and J gave up 4 bases; unmatched junction bases: 6. The CDR3 extends over 15 amino acids. CDR3 in DNA: TGTGCCAGCAGTAATACAGGGGGTGATAATGAAAAACTGTTTTTT. Translated: CASSNTGGDNEKLFF.

This clone has only a few counts. CDR3: CASSPRDRTFTEAFF. The CDR3 DNA sequence: TGTGCCAGCAGCCCCCGGGACAGGACTTTTACTGAAGCTTTCTTT. The chain uses TRBV7-9 and TRBJ1-1, with TRBD1 matching 8 bases. Trimming cost V 5 bases and J 5 bases; bases outside gene matches: 10. The CDR3 is 15 residues long. Germline V gene data show CDR1 as SEHNR and CDR2 as FQNEAQ (reference sequence).

The chain is built from TRBV5-5 and TRBJ2-7; the D gene is possibly TRBD2 (5 bases). Per the germline V gene, CDR1 is SGHKS and CDR2 is YYEKEE (reference sequence). The CDR3 is made up of 16 amino acids. Trimming removed 0 bases at V and 0 bases at J, with 13 bases between. The CDR3 sequence is CASSLEGGLSSYEQYF. In DNA form, the CDR3 reads TGTGCCAGCAGCTTGGAAGGAGGCTTGAGCTCCTACGAGCAGTACTTC. Full variable domain (rest looked up from reference TRBV5-5 and TRBJ2-7): DAGVTQSPTHLIKTRGQQVTLRCSPISGHKSVSWYQQVLGQGPQFIFQYYEKEERGRGNFPDRFSARQFPNYSSELNVNALLLGDSALYLCASSLEGGLSSYEQYFGPGTRLTVT.

This chain connects TRBV5-1 to TRBJ1-1; no firm D call. With 4 bases removed from V and 1 base from J, the gap between germline ends came to 11 bases. The CDR3 is 14 amino acids. Germline assignment: CDR1 SGHRS and CDR2 YFSETQ. The CDR3 DNA is TGCGCCAGCAGCCTTGACGGGAGGAACACTGAAGCTTTCTTT. Its translation is CASSLDGRNTEAFF. Complete variable domain (other parts from reference TRBV5-1 and TRBJ1-1): KAGVTQTPRYLIKTRGQQVTLSCSPISGHRSVSWYQQTPGQGLQFLFEYFSETQRNKGNFPGRFSGRQFSNSRSEMNVSTLELGDSALYLCASSLDGRNTEAFFGQGTRLTVV.

This clone came up once. This chain links TRBV19 with TRBJ2-1; TRBD2 matches 12 bases. The length of the CDR3 is 16 residues. Trimming cost V 4 bases and J 0 bases; bases outside gene matches: 1. The germline gives CDR1 LNHDA, CDR2 SQIVND (reference sequence). CDR3 sequence (DNA): TGTGCCAGTAGTAGGACTAGCGGGGCCTCCTACAATGAGCAGTTCTTC. This translates into CASSRTSGASYNEQFF.

V usage is TRBV5-5 and J usage is TRBJ1-4; possible D gene TRBD1, 5 bases. Germline V gives CDR1 SGHKS, CDR2 YYEKEE (reference sequence). The germline V and J ends were trimmed by 5 bases and 2 bases, with 16 bases remaining between them. The CDR3 covers 16 residues. The CDR3 sequence: CASSSAPGSTNEKLFF. As DNA, the CDR3 is TGTGCCAGCAGTTCAGCGCCAGGGTCGACTAATGAAAAACTGTTTTTT.